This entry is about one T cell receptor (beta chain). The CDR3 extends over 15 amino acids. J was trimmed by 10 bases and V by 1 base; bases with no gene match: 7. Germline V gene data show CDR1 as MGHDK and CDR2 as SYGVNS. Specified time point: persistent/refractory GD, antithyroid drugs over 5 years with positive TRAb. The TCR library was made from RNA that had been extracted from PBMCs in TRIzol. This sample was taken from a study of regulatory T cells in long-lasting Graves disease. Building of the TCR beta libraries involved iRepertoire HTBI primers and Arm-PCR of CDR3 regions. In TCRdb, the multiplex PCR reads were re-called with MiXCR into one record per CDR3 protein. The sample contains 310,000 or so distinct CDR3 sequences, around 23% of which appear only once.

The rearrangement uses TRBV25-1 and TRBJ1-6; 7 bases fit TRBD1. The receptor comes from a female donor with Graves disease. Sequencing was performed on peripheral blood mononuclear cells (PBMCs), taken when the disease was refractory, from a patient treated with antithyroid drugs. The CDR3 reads CASSELPRGGSPLHF. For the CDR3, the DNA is TGTGCCAGCAGTGAATTACCCAGGGGGGGATCACCCCTCCACTTT.